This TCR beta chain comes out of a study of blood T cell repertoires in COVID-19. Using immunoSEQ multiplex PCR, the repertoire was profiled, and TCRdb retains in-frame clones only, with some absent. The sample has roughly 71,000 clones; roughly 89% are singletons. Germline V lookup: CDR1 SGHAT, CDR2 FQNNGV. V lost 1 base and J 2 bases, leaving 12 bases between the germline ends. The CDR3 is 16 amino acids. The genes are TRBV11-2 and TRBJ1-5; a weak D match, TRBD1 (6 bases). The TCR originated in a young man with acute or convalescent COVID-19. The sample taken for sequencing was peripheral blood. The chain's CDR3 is CASSLGRGIGNQPQHF. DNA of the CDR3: TGTGCCAGCAGCTTAGGCAGGGGAATCGGCAATCAGCCCCAGCATTTT.